This paragraph covers one TCR beta chain sequence. These data originate in a study of T cell responses to AZD1222 COVID-19 vaccine. The assay was immunoSEQ multiplex PCR, and TCRdb's table has in-frame clones only and misses some. The sample records about 120,000 clones, approximately 94% being singletons. CDR1 is SNHLY, CDR2 FYNNEI, per germline. V lost 7 bases to trimming and J lost 0 bases, with 16 bases between them. CDR3 size: 17 residues. The chain links TRBV2 to TRBJ1-6; no definite D call. The sequencing used peripheral blood, collected 28 days after the second AZD1222 dose. This clonotype was sampled from an adult who received the AZD1222 COVID-19 vaccine. DNA of the CDR3: TGTGCCAGCATGCTAACCGCCCTGAGCTCCTATAATTCACCCCTCCACTTT. It is translated as CASMLTALSSYNSPLHF.